This T cell receptor (beta chain) was obtained from a study of blood T cell repertoires in COVID-19. Study at large: Samples came from the United States, Italy and Spain, spanning acute and convalescent COVID-19.

CDR3 length equals 13 residues. The V gene's germline CDR1 is SGHNT and CDR2 YENEEA. Trimming shortened V by 2 bases and J by 1 base, and 5 bases separated the two germline ends. Clinical history as reported by participants underpinned cohort assignment. Per the study methods: Researchers report that nucleated cell counts were estimated from reference gene primer amplification. Sequencing used immunoSEQ multiplex PCR; TCRdb keeps in-frame clones, though not all of them. The V and J calls and clone size are taken from that table; D and trimming were inferred from the DNA. The sample contains about 260,000 clones, around 89% of which appear only once.

The chain carries TRBV11-3 and TRBJ1-1; D not resolved. The clonotype was recovered from a middle-aged man who had been exposed to COVID-19. Sequencing input: PBMCs or T cells enriched from blood (not recorded which). CDR3 amino acids: CASSLRGNTEAFF. The CDR3 DNA follows: TGTGCCAGCAGCTTACGGGGGAACACTGAAGCTTTCTTT.